These T cell receptor beta chains were read from a single sample in a study of T cells in Graves' hyperthyroidism and ophthalmopathy. TCRdb fed the multiplex PCR reads into MiXCR, producing one record per CDR3 protein. The repertoire includes roughly 250,000 distinct CDR3 sequences, 20% to 25% of them detected once, and around 62% sits in the top ten. The sequencing sample was made of blood. Receptor source: a man in his thirties or forties with Graves' ophthalmopathy. Each CDR3 is given with its conserved first and last residue. A D gene is named only where the DNA matches it firmly. Expanded clones get a size class; other rows say once, few or many, or leave the size out.

clone size,J gene,D gene,V gene,CDR3 DNA,CDR3 protein
NA,TRBJ1-1,NA,TRBV30,TGTGCCTGGAGGACAGGACCCCGCAATGAAGCTTTCTTT,CAWRTGPRNEAFF
NA,TRBJ2-1,TRBD2,TRBV6-4,TGTGCCAGCATGCGGACTAGCGGGAGGGCCCCCTCCTCCTACAATGAGCAGTTCTTC,CASMRTSGRAPSSYNEQFF
few,TRBJ2-7,NA,TRBV11-3,TGTGCCAGCAGCCACGCAGGGGTCCCAGGTAACGAGCAGTACTTC,CASSHAGVPGNEQYF
NA,TRBJ2-1,NA,TRBV10-3,TGTGCCATCAGTGAGGACGCGGTGGGCGATGAGCAGTTCTTC,CAISEDAVGDEQFF
few,TRBJ2-7,NA,TRBV6-2/TRBV6-3,TGTGCCAGCAGCCCCCGACCCCAGACCGAGCAGTACTTC,CASSPRPQTEQYF
few,TRBJ2-1,TRBD2,TRBV20-1,TGCAGTGCCAGGCAGCTAGCGGGATACAATGAGCAGTTCTTC,CSARQLAGYNEQFF
many,TRBJ2-1,TRBD2,TRBV20-1,TGCAGTGCTAGAAGACTAGCGGGAGCGGAACAGTGGGGGAAGACCAATGAGCAGTTCTTC,CSARRLAGAEQWGKTNEQFF
NA,TRBJ2-1,NA,TRBV20-1,TGCAGTGCAGCCTCCCGGGGTGAGGGGGAGCAGTTCTTC,CSAASRGEGEQFF
few,TRBJ2-1,TRBD2,TRBV7-3,TGTGCCAGCAGCTCCGGGACTAGCGGGACGCTCAATGAGCAGTTCTTC,CASSSGTSGTLNEQFF
NA,TRBJ1-1,NA,TRBV9,TGTGCCAGCAGCCTCAGGGGTGATACGAACACTGAAGCTTTCTTT,CASSLRGDTNTEAFF
NA,TRBJ1-4,TRBD1,TRBV7-9,TGTGCCAGCAGCGAACCACCCTCCCAGGGGGCTTCCACTAATGAAAAACTGTTTTTT,CASSEPPSQGASTNEKLFF
NA,TRBJ1-2,NA,TRBV6-1,TGTGCCAGCAGTGCCGGACAGTACTATGGCTACACCTTC,CASSAGQYYGYTF
many,TRBJ2-7,TRBD2,TRBV7-2,TGTGCCAGCAGCCCCCGGGTTAGCGGGAGCTACGAGCAGTACTTC,CASSPRVSGSYEQYF
few,TRBJ1-1,TRBD1,TRBV3-1,TGTGCCAGCAGCCCCCAGGGGGCGCTGGACACTGAAGCTTTCTTT,CASSPQGALDTEAFF
few,TRBJ2-7,TRBD2,TRBV4-2,TGTGCCAGCAGCCAGGAGACGACTAGCGGATCCTACGAGCAGTACTTC,CASSQETTSGSYEQYF
few,TRBJ1-2,TRBD1,TRBV9,TGTGCCAGCAGCGCGACAGGGGATAACTATGGCTACACCTTC,CASSATGDNYGYTF
many,TRBJ2-1,NA,TRBV2,TGTGCCAGCAGTGAAAGGACGGTACCGAATGAGCAGTTCTTC,CASSERTVPNEQFF
NA,TRBJ1-1,NA,TRBV19,TGTGCCAGTAGCGCAGAGGTGGTCACTGAAGCTTTCTTT,CASSAEVVTEAFF
NA,TRBJ1-5,NA,TRBV20-1,TGCAGTGCTATGGGGGGGAATCGCAATCAGCCCCAGCATTTT,CSAMGGNRNQPQHF
NA,TRBJ1-5,TRBD1,TRBV12-3/TRBV12-4,TGTGCCAGCAGCCCCGGAAGGGGGCGAGCTCAGCCCCAGCATTTT,CASSPGRGRAQPQHF
NA,TRBJ2-3,TRBD1,TRBV7-3,TGTGCCAGTAGTATCACAGGGGGCTCTATGGCAGATACGCAGTATTTT,CASSITGGSMADTQYF
many,TRBJ1-1,NA,TRBV11-2,TGTGCCAGCAGCTTAGGGGGGATTCTTGAAGCTTTCTTT,CASSLGGILEAFF
many,TRBJ2-2,NA,TRBV12-3/TRBV12-4,TGTGCCAGCAGTCGACGGGACCTACTCACCGGGGAGCTGTTTTTT,CASSRRDLLTGELFF